This is a list of T cell receptor beta chains from one sample in a study of spatial heterogeneity in lung cancer. TCRdb processed the 5' RACE reads anew with MiXCR; each CDR3 protein has one entry. Of 110,000 or so distinct CDR3 sequences listed, roughly a tenth are singletons. Sequencing was performed on PBMCs, taken at follow-up. The receptors were sampled from a female donor with early-stage non-small cell lung cancer. The CDR3 runs from the conserved cysteine through the conserved F or W. D genes are given only for firm matches. Size tells how often a clone was seen (once, few, many) or the class of an expanded clone, and some rows leave it out.

clone_size j_call v_call cdr3_length d_call cdr3_aa cdr3_nt
many TRBJ2-3 TRBV29-1 14 - CSVELGSGTDTQYF TGCAGCGTTGAACTGGGGTCTGGCACAGATACGCAGTATTTT
- TRBJ2-1 TRBV7-9 13 TRBD2 CASSASYTSDQFF TGTGCCAGCAGCGCGAGCTACACTAGCGACCAGTTCTTC
- TRBJ1-2 TRBV12-3/TRBV12-4 12 - CASSPGPYGYTF TGTGCCAGCAGCCCAGGGCCCTATGGCTACACCTTC
- TRBJ2-1 TRBV4-2 13 TRBD1 CASSQDHGQGPFF TGTGCCAGCAGCCAAGATCACGGACAGGGTCCGTTCTTC
once TRBJ2-1 TRBV6-5 14 - CASSYFRTDNEQFF TGTGCCAGCAGTTACTTCCGAACTGACAATGAGCAGTTCTTC
- TRBJ1-1 TRBV19 13 - CASSLQVYTEAFF TGTGCCAGTAGTTTACAGGTGTACACTGAAGCTTTCTTT
few TRBJ2-5 TRBV7-2 11 - CASSKRETQYF TGTGCCAGCAGCAAAAGGGAGACCCAGTACTTC
- TRBJ2-7 TRBV28 17 TRBD1 CASSLSLGTGGAYEQYF TGTGCCAGCAGTTTATCCCTCGGGACAGGGGGTGCCTACGAGCAGTACTTC
- TRBJ2-1 TRBV6-2/TRBV6-3 16 TRBD2 CASSPPRLAGDNEQFF TGTGCCAGCAGTCCTCCTCGACTAGCGGGAGACAATGAGCAGTTCTTC
many TRBJ2-1 TRBV11-3 15 - CASSPTGSARTEQFF TGTGCCAGCAGCCCGACCGGTAGCGCGAGAACCGAGCAGTTCTTC
few TRBJ2-7 TRBV5-1 14 TRBD2 CASSPSGVSYEQYF TGCGCCAGCAGCCCTAGCGGAGTCTCCTACGAGCAGTACTTC
many TRBJ2-7 TRBV25-1 11 - CASSASYEQYF TGTGCCAGCAGTGCTTCCTACGAGCAGTACTTC
few TRBJ2-7 TRBV2 14 TRBD2 CASSEVSGSYEQYF TGTGCCAGCAGTGAAGTAAGCGGGAGTTACGAGCAGTACTTC
few TRBJ1-2 TRBV28 13 - CASYDSSNYGYTF TGTGCCAGCTATGACAGCTCTAACTATGGCTACACCTTC
- TRBJ1-2 TRBV5-1 15 TRBD1 CASSSSRTGNYGYTF TGCGCCAGCAGTTCTTCCAGGACAGGAAACTATGGCTACACCTTC
few TRBJ2-7 TRBV30 12 - CAWSVLGNEQYF TGTGCCTGGAGTGTACTGGGGAACGAGCAGTACTTC
- TRBJ1-5 TRBV11-2 13 - CASSLGLNQPQHF TGTGCCAGCAGCTTAGGCCTGAATCAGCCCCAGCATTTT
many TRBJ2-7 TRBV20-1 15 TRBD2 CSARIRLAAFYEQYF TGCAGTGCTAGAATACGGCTAGCGGCTTTCTACGAGCAGTACTTC
- TRBJ1-4 TRBV10-3 15 TRBD1 CAISESGTGSEKLFF TGTGCCATCAGTGAGTCCGGGACAGGGAGCGAAAAACTGTTTTTT
- TRBJ1-6 TRBV27 15 - CASSSVQRGNSPLHF TGTGCCAGCAGTTCGGTCCAAAGGGGTAATTCACCCCTCCACTTT
few TRBJ2-2 TRBV28 18 TRBD1 CASSNPGQGPPGTGELFF TGTGCCAGCAGTAATCCGGGACAGGGGCCCCCGGGCACCGGGGAGCTGTTTTTT
few TRBJ1-2 TRBV29-1 14 - CSARTAHSNYGYTF TGCAGCGCCCGGACAGCACACTCTAACTATGGCTACACCTTC
few TRBJ1-2 TRBV20-1 17 TRBD1 CSAAPADRALTLYGYTF TGCAGTGCTGCCCCCGCCGACAGGGCCCTGACACTCTATGGCTACACCTTC
- TRBJ1-5 TRBV19 12 - CASSMTGQPQHF TGTGCCAGTAGTATGACGGGCCAGCCCCAGCATTTT
- TRBJ2-1 TRBV5-1 15 TRBD2 CASSLTSGPAHEQFF TGCGCCAGCAGCCTTACTAGCGGGCCAGCCCATGAGCAGTTCTTC
- TRBJ2-7 TRBV28 14 TRBD2 CASSSGTHSYEQYF TGTGCCAGCAGCAGCGGGACTCACTCCTACGAGCAGTACTTC
many TRBJ2-1 TRBV15 13 - CATSRDGRPPGLF TGTGCCACCAGCAGAGATGGAAGGCCCCCTGGGCTCTTC
few TRBJ2-7 TRBV11-1 13 - CASKVPGAYEQYF TGTGCCAGCAAGGTGCCAGGGGCCTACGAGCAGTACTTC
- TRBJ2-5 TRBV20-1 13 - CSARGLPQETQYF TGCAGTGCTAGAGGTCTGCCCCAAGAGACCCAGTACTTC
- TRBJ2-3 TRBV29-1 15 TRBD2 CSHLRLAGRTDTQYF TGCAGCCACCTTCGACTAGCGGGGCGGACAGATACGCAGTATTTT